Presented here are 11 T cell receptor beta chains from one specimen sequenced in a study of blood T cell repertoires in COVID-19. The protocol was immunoSEQ multiplex PCR, while the TCRdb copy is restricted to in-frame clones and leaves out a portion. The table includes hundreds of thousands of clones, around 85% detected once. Sequencing used PBMCs or T cells enriched from blood (not recorded which). The receptors come from a woman in her fifties or sixties who had recovered from COVID-19.

The J gene is TRBJ1-6, the V gene TRBV6-5; TRBD1 is a possible D gene (5 bases). V was shortened by 2 bases and J by 7 bases, with 12 bases between the two germline ends. Germline assignment: CDR1 MNHEY and CDR2 SVGAGI. The CDR3 contains 15 residues. The CDR3 nucleotides read TGTGCCAGCAGTTACACCTGGGGGGGAAATTCACCCCTCCACTTT. This gives the protein CASSYTWGGNSPLHF.

The chain recombines TRBV1 with TRBJ1-2; the DNA was not used to check the table's D call, TRBD1. TRBV1 is flagged as a pseudogene. The CDR3 has 15 amino acids. The CDR3 region has the DNA TGCACCAGCAGCCCGCGGGCCCAGGGGGACTATGGCTACACCTTC. Translated: CTSSPRAQGDYGYTF.

The genes are TRBV7-2 and TRBJ2-3; D is perhaps TRBD2 (5 bases). The CDR3 loop spans 17 amino acids. The germline V and J ends were trimmed by 0 bases and 2 bases, with 15 bases remaining between them. Germline V gene lookup returns CDR1 SGHTA and CDR2 FQGNSA. The CDR3 nucleotides read TGTGCCAGCAGCTTAGCGCGGGTCGGCTACTTCACAGATACGCAGTATTTT. Amino acid sequence: CASSLARVGYFTDTQYF. The full variable domain, completed using reference TRBV7-2 and TRBJ2-3, is GAGVSQSPSNKVTEKGKDVELRCDPISGHTALYWYRQSLGQGLEFLIYFQGNSAPDKSGLPSDRFSAERTGGSVSTLTIQRTQQEDSAVYLCASSLARVGYFTDTQYFGPGTRLTVL.

This rearrangement joins TRBV28 to TRBJ2-2, with 7 bases matching TRBD1. The germline gives CDR1 MDHEN, CDR2 SYDVKM. After removal of 7 bases from V and 0 bases from J, the junction contained 11 bases not matched to a gene. The CDR3 length is 17 residues. In nucleotides, the CDR3 is TGTGCCAGCATCCAGTTAAGGGGGCGATCGAACACCGGGGAGCTGTTTTTT. This codes for CASIQLRGRSNTGELFF. The whole variable domain, filled in from reference TRBV28 and TRBJ2-2, reads DVKVTQSSRYLVKRTGEKVFLECVQDMDHENMFWYRQDPGLGLRLIYFSYDVKMKEKGDIPEGYSVSREKKERFSLILESASTNQTSMYLCASIQLRGRSNTGELFFGEGSRLTVL.

The J gene is TRBJ1-5, the V gene TRBV6-4; TRBD1 matches at 7 bases. Germline CDR1 reads MRHNA; CDR2 reads SNTAGT. This CDR3 spans 14 amino acids. V shed 5 bases and J 2 bases; nucleotides not matched to a gene: 3. The CDR3 DNA reads TGTGCCAGCAGTCCCCAGGGGGGCAATCAGCCCCAGCATTTT. Protein sequence: CASSPQGGNQPQHF.

The CDR3 bases are TGTGCCAGCAGTGGAGCCGGGGAGCTGTTTTTT. Its protein is CASSGAGELFF. The rearrangement uses TRBV7-2 and TRBJ2-2; no clear D. CDR3 size: 11 residues. V lost 6 bases and J 6 bases, leaving 5 bases between the germline ends. Germline V gene data show CDR1 as SGHTA and CDR2 as FQGNSA.

The gene calls are TRBV30 and TRBJ2-2; TRBD2 is a possible D gene (5 bases). The germline V gene encodes CDR1 GTSNPN and CDR2 SVGIG (reference sequence). V was shortened by 7 bases and J by 4 bases, with 13 bases between the two germline ends. The CDR3 runs to 13 residues. The CDR3 region is CASSRGSTGELFF. CDR3 DNA sequence: TGTGCCTCCAGCAGAGGGAGCACCGGGGAGCTGTTTTTT.

CDR3 sequence: CASSLAGGLNSPLHF. Here the CDR3 DNA reads TGTGCCAGCAGCTTAGCAGGGGGCTTAAATTCACCCCTCCACTTT. The gene calls are TRBV7-8 and TRBJ1-6, with TRBD1 identical over 7 bases. The CDR3 loop spans 15 amino acids. The V and J ends lost 0 bases and 7 bases, in that order; junction bases with no gene match: 3. In germline, CDR1 is SGHVS, CDR2 FQNEAQ.

The V call is TRBV6-1, the J call TRBJ2-5; tentative D call: TRBD1 (5 bases). From germline, CDR1 is MNHNS and CDR2 SASEGT. This CDR3 spans 15 amino acids. Trimming stripped 2 bases from V and 7 bases from J, with 17 bases between. For the CDR3, the DNA is TGTGCCAGCAGTGAATTGTCGCAGGGCCGCGGGACCCAGTACTTC. It translates to CASSELSQGRGTQYF.

The chain links TRBV9 to TRBJ1-1; D remains ambiguous. The germline V and J ends were trimmed by 5 bases and 0 bases, with 14 bases remaining between them. The CDR3 has 15 residues. Per the germline V gene, CDR1 is SGDLS and CDR2 is YYNGEE. The CDR3 nucleotides read TGTGCCAGCAGACCCCAGGCGGGGATGAACACTGAAGCTTTCTTT. It yields the protein CASRPQAGMNTEAFF.

V gene TRBV19 combines with J gene TRBJ1-1, with D possibly matching TRBD1 (6 bases). Germline lookup yields CDR1 LNHDA and CDR2 SQIVND (reference sequence). Trimming took off 9 bases at V and 4 bases at J, with 12 bases between the two ends. This CDR3 is 12 amino acids long. CDR3 coding DNA: TGTGCCAGCCTAGGGGGGGGCACTGAAGCTTTCTTT. Protein product: CASLGGGTEAFF.